A selection of T cell receptor beta chains follows, all from one sample in a study of blood T cells in healthy people across ages. MiXCR, run by TCRdb on the 5' RACE reads, gives a single entry per CDR3 protein. Of about 780,000 distinct CDR3 sequences in the sample, 46% are singletons; the top ten hold roughly 20%. The sample taken for sequencing was blood. The source of these receptors is a man older than 75 in good health. Each CDR3 is given with its conserved first and last residue. Each record gives: J gene, V gene, D gene, clone size, CDR3 DNA, CDR3 protein. D genes are given only for firm matches. Size values are once, few and many counts, or a class for expanded clones, and some rows have none.

TRBJ2-3	TRBV5-1	TRBD2	few	TGCGCCAGCAGCGTCGACACTAGCGGGAGGGCCGTCGGGGATACGCAGTATTTT	CASSVDTSGRAVGDTQYF
TRBJ2-7	TRBV7-9	TRBD2	NA	TGTGCCAGCAGCCCACTAGCGGGAGACGATGAGCAGTACTTC	CASSPLAGDDEQYF
TRBJ2-1	TRBV11-2	NA	NA	TGTACCAGCAGCTTAATTGCCGGCGGGACTGGGGAGCAGTTCTTC	CTSSLIAGGTGEQFF
TRBJ2-7	TRBV6-5	NA	NA	TGTGCCAGCAGTTTAGACAGCCACTCCTACGAGCAGTACTTC	CASSLDSHSYEQYF
TRBJ2-7	TRBV27	NA	NA	TGTGCCAGCAGGCCCGGGGCCTACTACGAGCAGTACTTC	CASRPGAYYEQYF
TRBJ1-6	TRBV25-1	NA	NA	TGTGCCAGCAGACAGACAGGTTTTAATTCACCCCTCCACTTT	CASRQTGFNSPLHF
TRBJ2-3	TRBV6-1	TRBD1	NA	TGTGCCAGCAGTGAAGGACAGGGGCCAGATGCGCAGTATTTT	CASSEGQGPDAQYF
TRBJ2-1	TRBV9	TRBD1	NA	TGTGCCAGCAGCGAGGGGGACAGGGGTAACAATGAGCAGTTCTTC	CASSEGDRGNNEQFF
TRBJ2-1	TRBV20-1	TRBD2	NA	TGCAGTGCTAGACGTGGGACTAGCGCAAACAATGAGCAGTTCTTC	CSARRGTSANNEQFF
TRBJ1-2	TRBV7-2	NA	NA	TGTGCCAGCAGCCCAGCAGGTCTGGGGTCAAACTATGGCTACACCTTC	CASSPAGLGSNYGYTF
TRBJ2-1	TRBV7-9	TRBD2	few	TGTGCCAGCAGCCCGTACTCGCCTAGCGGGAGTTACAATGAGCAGTTCTTC	CASSPYSPSGSYNEQFF
TRBJ2-1	TRBV4-3	NA	few	TGCGCCAGCAGCAACTTCCGGGACTCTTACAATGAGCAGTTCTTC	CASSNFRDSYNEQFF
TRBJ1-2	TRBV9	TRBD1	NA	TGTGCCAGCAGCGCGACAGGGTATGGCTACACCTTC	CASSATGYGYTF
TRBJ2-5	TRBV7-9	TRBD2	NA	TGTGCCAGCAGCTTACGATCGGCTAGCGGGCAAGAGACCCAGTACTTC	CASSLRSASGQETQYF
TRBJ2-5	TRBV6-1	NA	NA	TGTGCCAGCAGTGATGGACTGGAACTAGAGACCCAGTACTTC	CASSDGLELETQYF